This T cell receptor (beta chain) comes out of a study of T cell changes during pregnancy in multiple sclerosis. Data came from immunoSEQ multiplex PCR; TCRdb stores just in-frame clones and leaves some out. The sample gives 56,000 or so clones, about nine tenths of which show up once; 2.2% is in the top ten. V shed 1 base and J shed 7 bases, with 11 bases lying between them. The CDR3 sequence is 15 residues long. Per the germline V gene, CDR1 is MNHNS and CDR2 is SASEGT. The sequence came from a female donor in good health, enrolled as a control in a pregnancy study. Source: peripheral blood, taken in the first trimester of pregnancy. The V gene is TRBV6-1, the J gene TRBJ1-6; the D is unclear. The CDR3 nucleotides read TGTGCCAGCAGTGAAGAGGCAGGCTCCAATTCACCCCTCCACTTT. Protein sequence: CASSEEAGSNSPLHF.